Shown below are 23 T cell receptor beta chains from a single sample sequenced in a study of blood T cell repertoires in COVID-19. Using immunoSEQ multiplex PCR, the repertoire was profiled, and TCRdb retains in-frame clones only, with some absent. The sample records about 130,000 clones, about 76% being singletons. The sample consisted of peripheral blood. Receptors were obtained from a woman in her 70s with COVID-19, enrolled during active disease.

This chain connects TRBV19 to TRBJ1-1; a weak D match, TRBD1 (6 bases). V was pared by 7 bases and J by 0 bases, with 21 bases between. Looked up from germline, CDR1 is LNHDA and CDR2 is SQIVND (reference sequence). This CDR3 has 17 amino acids. The DNA of the CDR3 is TGTGCCAGTACCATTCAATGGGGGGGCCCGCTGAACACTGAAGCTTTCTTT. This sequence encodes CASTIQWGGPLNTEAFF.

The genes are TRBV6-1 and TRBJ1-5; the match to TRBD1 covers 11 bases. Trimming cost V 4 bases and J 2 bases; bases outside gene matches: 4. Germline-derived CDR1 and CDR2 are MNHNS and SASEGT. This CDR3 contains 16 residues. The CDR3: CASSGTGGWGNQPQHF. The CDR3, as DNA: TGTGCCAGCAGTGGGACAGGGGGCTGGGGCAATCAGCCCCAGCATTTT.

This rearrangement joins TRBV10-3 to TRBJ2-3, with TRBD1 matching 7 bases. The CDR3 has 15 amino acids. CDR1 and CDR2 (germline): ENHRY, SYGVKD. The V gene end was trimmed by 3 bases and the J gene end by 4 bases; junction bases not matched to a gene: 7. This chain's CDR3 is CAISDSDRQSDTQYF. Here the CDR3 DNA reads TGTGCCATCAGTGATTCGGACAGGCAATCAGATACGCAGTATTTT.

The chain has TRBV29-1 and TRBJ2-7; 9 bases map to TRBD1. Trimming removed 5 bases from V and 4 bases from J; junction bases left unmatched: 12. Germline CDR1 is SQVTM and CDR2 is ANQGSEA. This CDR3 spans 15 amino acids. CDR3 residues: CSVITPGQGVYEQYF. The CDR3 DNA reads TGCAGCGTTATAACCCCGGGACAGGGAGTTTACGAGCAGTACTTC.

The chain couples TRBV5-1 to TRBJ1-2; a possible D gene is TRBD1 (6 bases). Germline assignment: CDR1 SGHRS and CDR2 YFSETQ. This CDR3 has 11 residues. Deletions cut 5 bases from V and 8 bases from J, with 10 bases between. The CDR3 loop is CASSPGDGYTF. The DNA for the CDR3 is TGCGCCAGCAGTCCAGGGGACGGCTACACCTTC. Filled out from reference TRBV5-1 and TRBJ1-2, the complete variable domain reads KAGVTQTPRYLIKTRGQQVTLSCSPISGHRSVSWYQQTPGQGLQFLFEYFSETQRNKGNFPGRFSGRQFSNSRSEMNVSTLELGDSALYLCASSPGDGYTFGSGTRLTVV.

The chain combines TRBV9 with TRBJ1-1, with 9 nucleotides matching TRBD1. The V gene end was trimmed by 4 bases and the J gene end by 4 bases; junction bases not matched to a gene: 5. This CDR3 is built from 14 residues. CDR1 is SGDLS, CDR2 YYNGEE, per germline. The CDR3 sequence: CASSPGQGSTEAFF. The CDR3 DNA follows: TGTGCCAGCAGCCCGGGACAGGGTTCCACTGAAGCTTTCTTT.

The chain recombines TRBV6-2 or TRBV6-3 with TRBJ2-1; 13 bases are shared with TRBD2. The CDR3 loop spans 18 amino acids. In germline, CDR1 is MNHEY, CDR2 SVGEGT. Trimming took 0 bases from V and 4 from J; bases not matched to a gene: 6. CDR3 nucleotides: TGTGCCAGCAGTTACTCTACTAGCGGGGGGGCCCCATACAATGAGCAGTTCTTC. This translates into CASSYSTSGGAPYNEQFF.

The CDR3 spells CASSERDRDNTGELFF. In DNA form, the CDR3 reads TGTGCCAGCAGTGAAAGGGACAGGGATAACACCGGGGAGCTGTTTTTT. The V and J genes are TRBV6-1 and TRBJ2-2; 9 bases are shared with TRBD1. The germline V gene has CDR1 MNHNS and CDR2 SASEGT. There are 16 residues in the CDR3. The trim removed 2 bases at V and 2 bases at J, leaving 3 bases unmatched.

The V gene is TRBV7-3, the J gene TRBJ2-7; TRBD2 aligns across 8 bases. Germline V gene data show CDR1 as SGHTA and CDR2 as FQGTGA. This CDR3 is 15 amino acids long. V lost 5 bases and J lost 0; bases outside the gene matches: 6. The CDR3 DNA is TGTGCCAGCAGCATCGAAGCGGGAGACTCCTACGAGCAGTACTTC. The encoded protein is CASSIEAGDSYEQYF. Filled out from reference TRBV7-3 and TRBJ2-7, the complete variable domain reads GAGVSQTPSNKVTEKGKYVELRCDPISGHTALYWYRQSLGQGPEFLIYFQGTGAADDSGLPNDRFFAVRPEGSVSTLKIQRTERGDSAVYLCASSIEAGDSYEQYFGPGTRLTVT.

The V and J genes are TRBV3-1 (or the pseudogene TRBV3-2) and TRBJ2-7, with a possible D match to TRBD2 (7 bases). This CDR3 has 15 amino acids. Germline V gene sequence: CDR1 LGHDT, CDR2 YNNKEL (reference sequence). Trimming took 3 bases from V and 1 from J, leaving 13 bases between them. This CDR3 reads CASSHGGGGSYEQYF. Written as DNA, the CDR3 is TGTGCCAGCAGCCACGGGGGCGGGGGATCCTACGAGCAGTACTTC.

The rearrangement joins TRBV4-1 to TRBJ2-1, with D perhaps TRBD2 (6 bases). The CDR3 covers 13 residues. The V and J ends lost 4 bases and 3 bases respectively, with 7 bases between them. The germline gives CDR1 MGHRA, CDR2 YSYEKL. CDR3 sequence: CASSRGVYNEQFF. The CDR3 DNA follows: TGCGCCAGCAGCCGGGGGGTCTACAATGAGCAGTTCTTC.

The chain recombines TRBV4-1 with TRBJ2-7, with 8 bases matching TRBD2. The germline CDR1 and CDR2 sequences are MGHRA and YSYEKL. J lost 6 bases, V lost 5 bases, and 12 bases had no gene match. The CDR3 totals 15 residues. This CDR3 is CASSSGVAGPGEQYF. The DNA of the CDR3 is TGCGCCAGCAGCTCAGGGGTAGCGGGGCCGGGCGAGCAGTACTTC.

CDR3 sequence (DNA): TGCGCCAGCAGCCAAGGCCCTGGGGCATCTGGAAACACCATATATTTT. Amino acids: CASSQGPGASGNTIYF. The chain has TRBV4-3 and TRBJ1-3; D perhaps matches TRBD1 (5 bases). V was shortened by 1 base and J by 1 base, with 11 bases between the two germline ends. Germline V CDR1 and CDR2: LGHNA, YSLEER. CDR3 length: 16 amino acids.

The chain is built from TRBV18 and TRBJ1-1; 7 bases align to TRBD1. Germline CDR1 reads KGHSH; CDR2 reads LQKENI. This CDR3 comprises 15 residues. Germline trimming cut 4 bases from V and 1 base from J; bases unmatched to any gene: 6. DNA for the CDR3: TGTGCCAGCTCACTTGACAGGGTTCGGAACACTGAAGCTTTCTTT. It is translated as CASSLDRVRNTEAFF.

The V gene is TRBV10-1, the J gene TRBJ1-1, with D possibly being TRBD1 (5 bases). Trimming took 5 bases from V and 6 from J, leaving 10 bases between them. This CDR3 spans 12 amino acids. Germline CDR1 reads WNHNN; CDR2 reads SYGVQD (reference sequence). CDR3 in amino acids: CASSCVGAEAFF. CDR3 coding DNA: TGCGCCAGCAGTTGTGTAGGGGCTGAAGCTTTCTTT.

The chain uses TRBV6-8 and TRBJ1-3; 7 bases are shared with TRBD1. CDR3 length: 16 residues. The J segment lost 1 base and the V segment lost 7 bases, leaving 10 bases of the junction unmatched. The germline V gene encodes CDR1 MNHGY and CDR2 SAAAGT. CDR3 nucleotide sequence: TGTGCCAGCACCCACGAGAGGACAGGATCTGGAAACACCATATATTTT. Its protein product is CASTHERTGSGNTIYF.

The chain couples TRBV6-4 to TRBJ2-7; 7 bases are a match to TRBD2. V was clipped by 11 bases and J by 0 bases; unmatched bases: 4. Germline loops: CDR1 MRHNA, CDR2 SNTAGT. The CDR3 contains 12 residues. CDR3 protein: CAWRGSSYEQYF. Here the CDR3 DNA reads TGTGCCTGGCGGGGGTCCTCCTACGAGCAGTACTTC.

The chain employs TRBV18 and TRBJ1-4, with D unresolved. The CDR3 spans 14 residues. Trimming cost V 2 bases and J 8 bases, with 12 bases left between them. Germline loops: CDR1 KGHSH, CDR2 LQKENI. CDR3 protein: CASSPMAGGEKLFF. CDR3 nucleotide sequence: TGTGCCAGCTCACCAATGGCAGGTGGGGAAAAACTGTTTTTT.

There are a few counts of this clone. The gene calls are TRBV5-4 and TRBJ1-6, with 9 bases identical to TRBD1. This CDR3 is built from 16 residues. Trimming removed 2 bases from V and 6 bases from J; junction bases left unmatched: 6. Germline V gene sequence: CDR1 SGHNT, CDR2 YYREEE (reference sequence). CDR3 residues: CASSLNRGLGNSPLHF. The CDR3, as DNA: TGTGCCAGCAGCTTAAACAGGGGGCTTGGTAATTCACCCCTCCACTTT.

The genes are TRBV12-3 or TRBV12-4 and TRBJ1-1; tentatively, D is TRBD1 (5 bases). Trimming stripped 7 bases from V and 3 bases from J, with 9 bases between. This CDR3 contains 12 residues. The CDR3 here is CASTVTDTEAFF. CDR3 nucleotides: TGTGCCAGCACTGTGACAGACACTGAAGCTTTCTTT.

There are a few counts of this clone. V gene TRBV5-1 combines with J gene TRBJ1-4; perhaps TRBD1 as D (5 bases). Germline V gene data show CDR1 as SGHRS and CDR2 as YFSETQ. CDR3 size: 16 residues. The V end lost 0 bases, the J end lost 7 bases, and 16 bases lay between the germline ends. The CDR3 is CASSLAVKGAGEKLFF. For the CDR3, the DNA is TGCGCCAGCAGCTTGGCCGTCAAAGGGGCTGGTGAAAAACTGTTTTTT.

The chain combines TRBV7-2 with TRBJ1-6; D perhaps matches TRBD1 (5 bases). Germline V gives CDR1 SGHTA, CDR2 FQGNSA. The CDR3 consists of 16 residues. V lost 5 bases and J 8 bases, leaving 19 bases between the germline ends. The CDR3 protein is CASSLDRGLDHSPLHF. CDR3 nucleotide sequence: TGTGCCAGCAGCCTTGATAGGGGTTTGGATCATTCACCCCTCCACTTT.

The genes are TRBV4-2 and TRBJ2-1; TRBD2 matches at 12 bases. Germline CDR1 reads LGHNA; CDR2 reads YNFKEQ. The ends lost 10 bases at V and 10 bases at J; junction bases unmatched: 8. This CDR3 is 13 amino acids long. CDR3 coding DNA: TGTGCCACAGGGACTAGCGGGCTGGAGGAGCAGTTCTTC. Residues: CATGTSGLEEQFF.